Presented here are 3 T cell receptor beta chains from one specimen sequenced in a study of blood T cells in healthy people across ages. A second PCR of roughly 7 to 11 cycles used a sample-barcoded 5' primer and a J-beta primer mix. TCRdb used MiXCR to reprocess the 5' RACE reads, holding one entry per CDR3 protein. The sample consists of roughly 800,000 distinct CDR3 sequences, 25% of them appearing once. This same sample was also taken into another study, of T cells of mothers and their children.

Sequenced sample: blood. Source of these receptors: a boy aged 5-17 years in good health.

The CDR3 DNA sequence: TGTGCCAGCAGTCCCGGGACTAGCGGACACAATGAGCAGTTCTTC. It specifies CASSPGTSGHNEQFF. V is TRBV2 and J is TRBJ2-1; TRBD2 aligns across 11 bases. CDR1 is SNHLY, CDR2 FYNNEI, per germline. Trimming at V came to 5 bases and at J to 5 bases, leaving 5 bases not matched to a gene. This CDR3 has 15 residues.

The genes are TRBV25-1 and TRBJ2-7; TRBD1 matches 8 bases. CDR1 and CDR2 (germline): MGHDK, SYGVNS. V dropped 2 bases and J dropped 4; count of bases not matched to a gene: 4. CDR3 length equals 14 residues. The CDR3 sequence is CASSEHQGAYEQYF. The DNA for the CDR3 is TGTGCCAGCAGTGAACATCAGGGGGCTTACGAGCAGTACTTC.

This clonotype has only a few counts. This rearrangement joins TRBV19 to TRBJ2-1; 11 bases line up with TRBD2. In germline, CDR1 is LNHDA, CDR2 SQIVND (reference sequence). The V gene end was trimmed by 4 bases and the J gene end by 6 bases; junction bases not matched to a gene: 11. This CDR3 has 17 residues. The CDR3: CASSRGYSGREGNEQFF. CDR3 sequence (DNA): TGTGCCAGTAGTAGGGGGTATAGCGGGAGGGAAGGCAATGAGCAGTTCTTC.